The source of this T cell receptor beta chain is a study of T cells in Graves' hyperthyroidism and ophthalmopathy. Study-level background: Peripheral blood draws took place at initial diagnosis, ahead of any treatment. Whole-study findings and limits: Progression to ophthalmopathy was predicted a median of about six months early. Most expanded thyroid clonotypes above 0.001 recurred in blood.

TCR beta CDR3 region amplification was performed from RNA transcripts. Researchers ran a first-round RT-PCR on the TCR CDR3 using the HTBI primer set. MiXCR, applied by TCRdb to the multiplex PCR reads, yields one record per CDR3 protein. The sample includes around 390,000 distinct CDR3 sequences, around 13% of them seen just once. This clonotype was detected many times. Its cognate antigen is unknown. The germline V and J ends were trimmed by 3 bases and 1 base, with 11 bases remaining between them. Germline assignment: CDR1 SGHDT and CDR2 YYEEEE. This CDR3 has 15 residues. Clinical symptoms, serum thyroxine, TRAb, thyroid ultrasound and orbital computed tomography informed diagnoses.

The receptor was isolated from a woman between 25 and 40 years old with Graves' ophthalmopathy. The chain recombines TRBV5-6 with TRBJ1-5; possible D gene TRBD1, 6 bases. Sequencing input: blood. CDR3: CASSWYRVSNQPQHF. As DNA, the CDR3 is TGTGCCAGCAGCTGGTACAGGGTGAGCAATCAGCCCCAGCATTTT. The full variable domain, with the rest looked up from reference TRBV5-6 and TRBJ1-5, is DAGVTQSPTHLIKTRGQQVTLRCSPKSGHDTVSWYQQALGQGPQFIFQYYEEEERQRGNFPDRFSGHQFPNYSSELNVNALLLGDSALYLCASSWYRVSNQPQHFGDGTRLSIL.